Sequencing of this T cell receptor (beta chain) was carried out in a study of Graves' ophthalmopathy and Graves' hyperthyroidism. Overall study findings and caveats: Cross-validated, the 13-signature model showed 87.88%/81.08% sensitivity/specificity, and 80%/75% in the test set.

This clonotype was detected a few times. Its antigen is currently unknown. TCR beta CDR3 amplification used RNA transcripts. HTBI-primed RT-PCR formed the first round, and a multiplex PCR formed the second. One entry per CDR3 protein results from TCRdb running MiXCR on the multiplex PCR reads. Altogether hundreds of thousands of distinct CDR3 sequences are present, 40% to 50% being singletons, with the ten largest covering 40% to 55%. The TCR comes from an adult man with Graves' ophthalmopathy. Specimen: peripheral blood.

CDR3 sequence reads: CASSSWTGEETQYF. The CDR3 nucleotides are TGTGCCAGCAGCTCCTGGACAGGGGAAGAGACCCAGTACTTC. The J gene is TRBJ2-5, the V gene TRBV7-6; TRBD1 aligns across 9 bases. CDR1 and CDR2 (germline): SGHVS, FNYEAQ. Trimming removed 4 bases from V and 3 bases from J; junction bases left unmatched: 3. The CDR3 is 14 residues long.